These T cell receptor beta chains were read from a single sample in a study of early T cells in non-severe SARS-CoV-2 infection. A single record per CDR3 protein comes from TCRdb applying MiXCR to the 5' RACE reads. Seen here are roughly 26,000 distinct CDR3 sequences, just over 4% observed once, and the top ten hold 5% to 8%. Sequencing was performed on whole blood. The origin of the receptors is an adult who was a healthcare worker with PCR-confirmed SARS-CoV-2 infection or an uninfected control (not recorded which). The CDR3 runs from the conserved cysteine through the conserved F or W. Fields, in order: J gene, V gene, D gene, clone size, CDR3 DNA, CDR3 protein. D genes are given only for firm matches. Rows may omit the clone size; those that give it use once, few, many or a size class.

TRBJ2-1 | TRBV6-2/TRBV6-3 | NA | many | TGTGCCAGCAGAGGGCAGCGGGTCTCCTACAATGAGCAGTTCTTC | CASRGQRVSYNEQFF
TRBJ1-2 | TRBV20-1 | NA | many | TGCAGTGCTAGAGATGGGAACCTCATAGGCTACACCTTC | CSARDGNLIGYTF
TRBJ1-5 | TRBV7-9 | NA | many | TGTGCCAGCAGCTCGCAGGGTCTTCCTGATCAGCCCCAGCATTTT | CASSSQGLPDQPQHF
TRBJ1-1 | TRBV2 | NA | NA | TGTGCCAGCAGTTCCCGGGAGGAAGGGGAAGCTTTCTTT | CASSSREEGEAFF
TRBJ2-5 | TRBV6-2/TRBV6-3 | NA | NA | TGTGCCAGCAGTTACCCGACCCCACCTGCACAAGCAGGGGAGACCCAGTACTTC | CASSYPTPPAQAGETQYF
TRBJ2-5 | TRBV6-2/TRBV6-3 | NA | many | TGTGCCAGCACCACCGAAGGGACCCAGTACTTC | CASTTEGTQYF
TRBJ2-1 | TRBV29-1 | NA | many | TGCAGCGTTGGAGGTGCACAGGATCTTTTCTTC | CSVGGAQDLFF
TRBJ2-5 | TRBV3-1 | NA | many | TGTGCCAGCAGCCCCCGGGGCGAGACCCAGTACTTC | CASSPRGETQYF
TRBJ1-4 | TRBV19 | TRBD1 | many | TGTGCCAGTAGGATACCGGGACAGGGGGATGAAAAACTGTTTTTT | CASRIPGQGDEKLFF
TRBJ2-1 | TRBV7-9 | TRBD2 | NA | TGTGCCAGCAGCTTACTAGCGGCCAATGAGCAGTTCTTC | CASSLLAANEQFF
TRBJ2-1 | TRBV19 | NA | medium-sized | TGTGCCAGTAGTATAGAGGGAGCGGTCTACAATGAGCAGTTCTTC | CASSIEGAVYNEQFF
TRBJ1-3 | TRBV5-1 | NA | few | TGCGCCAGCAGCTTGGGGACTTCTGGAAACACCATATATTTT | CASSLGTSGNTIYF
TRBJ1-1 | TRBV6-5 | TRBD1 | many | TGTGCCAGCAGACCCCGACAGGGTTACACTGAAGCTTTCTTT | CASRPRQGYTEAFF
TRBJ2-7 | TRBV30 | TRBD2 | many | TGTGCCTGGAGGGGACTAGCGGGTACTCGCTCCTACGAGCAGTACTTC | CAWRGLAGTRSYEQYF
TRBJ1-6 | TRBV7-6 | NA | many | TGTGCCAGCAGCCAGGTCCCTGGGATAAATTCACCCCTCCACTTT | CASSQVPGINSPLHF
TRBJ1-2 | TRBV18 | NA | many | TGTGCCAGCTCACCAATGGGCCAGACTATTACCGGCTACACCTTC | CASSPMGQTITGYTF
TRBJ2-2 | TRBV5-1 | NA | many | TGCGCCAGCACCCTTTTCGGTAACACCGGGGAGCTGTTTTTT | CASTLFGNTGELFF
TRBJ1-3 | TRBV11-2 | TRBD1 | many | TGTGCCAGCAGCCCGGGACAGGGGCATTACTTTGGAAACACCATATATTTT | CASSPGQGHYFGNTIYF
TRBJ2-4 | TRBV12-3/TRBV12-4 | TRBD1 | many | TGTGCCAGCAGCAGGACAGGGTTAGCCAAAAACATTCAGTACTTC | CASSRTGLAKNIQYF
TRBJ2-3 | TRBV7-2 | NA | many | TGTGCCAGCAGGTCCCATCAAAAGCAGTATTTT | CASRSHQKQYF
TRBJ1-5 | TRBV10-3 | TRBD1 | many | TGTGCCATCAGTGAAGGGGGCCAGCCCCAGCATTTT | CAISEGGQPQHF
TRBJ2-7 | TRBV12-3/TRBV12-4 | TRBD2 | few | TGTGCCAGCAGTTTAGGAGCGGGAGTCTACGAGCAGTACTTC | CASSLGAGVYEQYF
TRBJ2-7 | TRBV7-2 | NA | few | TGTGCCAGCAGCCTAAACCCCGCCAGCCGGAGCGAGCAGTACTTC | CASSLNPASRSEQYF
TRBJ2-7 | TRBV7-2 | TRBD2 | few | TGTGCCAGCAGCTTAGTAAGGGCTAGCGGATACTACGAGCAGTACTTC | CASSLVRASGYYEQYF
TRBJ2-5 | TRBV19 | TRBD1 | many | TGTGCCAGTAGTTGGACAGGGATGGAGACCCAGTACTTC | CASSWTGMETQYF
TRBJ1-3 | TRBV13 | NA | many | TGTGCCAGCAGACTAACAGGATTCTCTGGAAACACCATATATTTT | CASRLTGFSGNTIYF
TRBJ2-6 | TRBV6-2/TRBV6-3 | TRBD2 | many | TGTGCCAGCAGTTCTCCACTTATGGATAGCGGGAGTTTTGGGGCCAACGTCCTGACTTTC | CASSSPLMDSGSFGANVLTF
TRBJ1-4 | TRBV2 | NA | NA | TGTGCCAGCAGTGAGAATACAGCGATTAATGAGAAACTGTTTTTT | CASSENTAINEKLFF
TRBJ1-1 | TRBV6-2/TRBV6-3 | NA | many | TGTGCCAGCAGCCGACAGGTTAACACTGAAGCTTTCTTT | CASSRQVNTEAFF
TRBJ2-7 | TRBV5-1 | TRBD2 | many | TGCGCCAGCAGCTTGCTGACTAGCGGGAACTACGAGCAGTACTTC | CASSLLTSGNYEQYF
TRBJ2-1 | TRBV5-1 | TRBD2 | few | TGCGCCAGCAGCTTTGGTCTAGCGGGAGGTGAGCAGTTCTTC | CASSFGLAGGEQFF
TRBJ2-1 | TRBV10-3 | TRBD2 | many | TGTGCCATCAGTCCCGCGGGAGGGGTTACGCGGGGGAGCTCCTACAATGAGCAGTTCTTC | CAISPAGGVTRGSSYNEQFF
TRBJ2-2 | TRBV30 | NA | few | TGTGCCTGGAGCCGACTAGGGTTACTGAACACCGGGGAGCTGTTTTTT | CAWSRLGLLNTGELFF
TRBJ2-7 | TRBV10-3 | NA | few | TGTGCCATCAGTGAGATTTCACAGACTCGCTCCTACGAGCAGTACTTC | CAISEISQTRSYEQYF
TRBJ1-5 | TRBV11-2 | NA | NA | TGTGCCAGCAGCCTAGGGCCGGATCAGCCCCAGCATTTT | CASSLGPDQPQHF